This entry lists 19 T cell receptor beta chains sequenced from one sample in a study of blood T cell repertoires in COVID-19. TCRdb keeps only in-frame clones here, not all; method: immunoSEQ multiplex PCR. The sample lists 72,000 or so clones, roughly nine tenths occurring once. Material: peripheral blood. These receptor sequences come from a woman aged 55-70 years with acute or convalescent COVID-19.

The chain couples TRBV28 to TRBJ2-7; TRBD1 is a possible D gene (5 bases). V shed 6 bases and J shed 0 bases, with 9 bases lying between them. This CDR3 comprises 13 residues. Germline V lookup: CDR1 MDHEN, CDR2 SYDVKM. CDR3 sequence (DNA): TGTGCCAGCAGGGACACAGTCTCCTACGAGCAGTACTTC. It translates to CASRDTVSYEQYF. The whole variable domain, filled in from reference TRBV28 and TRBJ2-7, reads DVKVTQSSRYLVKRTGEKVFLECVQDMDHENMFWYRQDPGLGLRLIYFSYDVKMKEKGDIPEGYSVSREKKERFSLILESASTNQTSMYLCASRDTVSYEQYFGPGTRLTVT.

This chain joins TRBV6-1 and TRBJ1-2, with D uncertain. The CDR3 is made up of 14 amino acids. Germline V CDR1 and CDR2: MNHNS, SASEGT. V was trimmed by 0 bases and J by 2 bases, leaving 7 bases between them. CDR3 in DNA: TGTGCCAGCAGTGAAGCGCGAGGGAACTATGGCTACACCTTC. Its protein is CASSEARGNYGYTF.

This clone was seen a few times. The rearrangement links TRBV5-1 to TRBJ2-5; 10 positions match TRBD2. The germline V gene has CDR1 SGHRS and CDR2 YFSETQ. The CDR3 spans 14 residues. V was pared by 5 bases and J by 2 bases, with 3 bases of the junction left unmatched. This chain's CDR3 is CASRLAGLQETQYF. CDR3 nucleotide sequence: TGCGCCAGCAGACTAGCGGGGCTACAAGAGACCCAGTACTTC.

This clone was seen only a few times. The chain joins TRBV6-5 to TRBJ1-2, with 8 bases that match TRBD1. Germline assignment: CDR1 MNHEY and CDR2 SVGAGI. V trimming: 5 bases; J trimming: 8 bases; junction bases outside the gene matches: 10. The length of the CDR3 is 14 residues. The chain's CDR3 is CASSPLGQGQGYTF. Here the CDR3 DNA reads TGTGCCAGCAGTCCTCTAGGACAGGGACAAGGCTACACCTTC.

The V gene is TRBV4-2, the J gene TRBJ2-1; TRBD2 matches 11 bases. With V trimmed by 3 bases and J by 2 bases, 6 bases remained unmatched. CDR1 is LGHNA and CDR2 is YNFKEQ in the germline V gene. The CDR3 has 17 residues. The CDR3 is CASSHPLAGDTYNEQFF. The CDR3 DNA reads TGTGCCAGCAGCCACCCACTAGCGGGGGATACCTACAATGAGCAGTTCTTC.

The V gene is TRBV6-1, the J gene TRBJ2-7; D call uncertain. The CDR3 consists of 13 residues. V lost 2 bases and J 3 bases, leaving 8 bases between the germline ends. Per germline, CDR1 MNHNS and CDR2 SASEGT. CDR3 sequence: CASSESLDYEQYF. DNA of the CDR3: TGTGCCAGCAGTGAATCCCTAGACTACGAGCAGTACTTC.

V and J are TRBV11-2 and TRBJ2-7; TRBD1 matches 9 bases. Trimming removed 5 bases from V and 1 base from J; junction bases left unmatched: 3. The germline gives CDR1 SGHAT, CDR2 FQNNGV. The CDR3 spans 14 residues. The chain's CDR3 is CASSTDRGSYEQYF. The CDR3 DNA follows: TGTGCCAGCAGCACTGACAGGGGGTCCTACGAGCAGTACTTC.

This chain links TRBV6-1 with TRBJ1-1; weak D call: TRBD1 (5 bases). The CDR3 has 16 amino acids. From germline, CDR1 is MNHNS and CDR2 SASEGT. V gave up 0 bases and J gave up 1 base, with 12 bases separating them. CDR3 protein: CASSEASTDPNTEAFF. CDR3 bases: TGTGCCAGCAGTGAAGCGTCGACAGACCCGAACACTGAAGCTTTCTTT.

The chain uses TRBV7-9 and TRBJ1-1; no clear D. This CDR3 spans 12 amino acids. CDR1 and CDR2 (germline): SEHNR, FQNEAQ (reference sequence). The V end was cut by 11 bases, the J end by 6 bases, with 16 bases between. CDR3 DNA sequence: TGTGCCGGAGGCCCTTTCGGCCCTGAAGCTTTCTTT. Its protein product is CAGGPFGPEAFF.

The CDR3 DNA reads as TGCGCCAGCAGCTTGACTACTAGCGGTTCTGGGACCCAGTACTTC. Its translation is CASSLTTSGSGTQYF. V and J are TRBV5-1 and TRBJ2-5; 8 bases map to TRBD2. J was trimmed by 7 bases and V by 1 base; bases with no gene match: 9. CDR3 length: 15 residues. Germline-derived CDR1 and CDR2 are SGHRS and YFSETQ.

The chain employs TRBV27 and TRBJ1-1; possible D gene TRBD1, 6 bases. The CDR3 has 14 residues. The V end was cut by 6 bases, the J end by 0 bases, with 11 bases between. Germline assignment: CDR1 MNHEY and CDR2 SMNVEV (reference sequence). Here the CDR3 DNA reads TGTGCCAGCAGGGGGGCGGGGGTGAACACTGAAGCTTTCTTT. Its protein is CASRGAGVNTEAFF.

This chain joins TRBV25-1 and TRBJ1-4, with 9 bases that match TRBD1. The CDR3 is 13 amino acids. Germline CDR1 reads MGHDK; CDR2 reads SYGVNS. Germline trimming cut 4 bases from V and 10 bases from J; bases unmatched to any gene: 4. This CDR3 is CASSVEQGAKLFF. CDR3 DNA: TGTGCCAGCAGTGTAGAACAGGGGGCAAAACTGTTTTTT.

The chain is built from TRBV6-1 and TRBJ2-7; 10 positions match TRBD2. Germline CDR1 is MNHNS and CDR2 is SASEGT. Germline trimming cut 4 bases from V and 7 bases from J; bases unmatched to any gene: 22. The CDR3 is made up of 19 amino acids. CDR3 sequence reads: CASSGRGTQTPSGGGEQYF. The CDR3 nucleotides are TGTGCCAGCAGTGGAAGGGGAACCCAGACGCCTAGCGGGGGTGGGGAGCAGTACTTC.

The chain has TRBV3-1 (or the pseudogene TRBV3-2) and TRBJ1-1; TRBD1 aligns across 8 bases. The CDR3 runs 14 residues. V lost 3 bases to trimming and J lost 4 bases; unmatched junction nucleotides: 4. Per the germline V gene, CDR1 is LGHDT and CDR2 is YNNKEL (reference sequence). DNA of the CDR3: TGTGCCAGCAGCCACCAGGACAGGGCCACTGAAGCTTTCTTT. This sequence encodes CASSHQDRATEAFF.

The rearrangement uses TRBV5-1 and TRBJ1-5; D unresolved. This CDR3 has 13 residues. With 4 bases removed from V and 0 bases from J, the gap between germline ends came to 5 bases. CDR1 SGHRS and CDR2 YFSETQ come from the germline V gene. The CDR3 spells CASSRDSNQPQHF. CDR3 nucleotides: TGCGCCAGCAGCCGGGATAGCAATCAGCCCCAGCATTTT.

The J gene is TRBJ1-1, the V gene TRBV18, with D perhaps TRBD1 (6 bases). The CDR3 length is 15 residues. V was trimmed by 3 bases and J by 1 base, leaving 12 bases between them. Germline assignment: CDR1 KGHSH and CDR2 LQKENI. The CDR3 sequence: CASSPLRTANTEAFF. In DNA, the CDR3 is TGTGCCAGCTCACCTCTGAGGACAGCGAACACTGAAGCTTTCTTT.

V is TRBV10-3 and J is TRBJ1-3; D is undetermined. The V and J ends lost 10 bases and 0 bases respectively, with 13 bases between them. Germline V gene data show CDR1 as ENHRY and CDR2 as SYGVKD. This CDR3 has 14 amino acids. CDR3 in amino acids: CATCDRSSGNTIYF. CDR3 DNA sequence: TGTGCCACCTGTGACCGTAGCTCTGGAAACACCATATATTTT.

This sequence joins TRBV4-2 and TRBJ2-6; the D gene is possibly TRBD1 (6 bases). Per the germline V gene, CDR1 is LGHNA and CDR2 is YNFKEQ. V was cut by 1 base and J by 1 base, with 8 bases left in between. The CDR3 consists of 16 residues. The CDR3: CASSQAQGSGANVLTF. The CDR3 DNA reads as TGTGCCAGCAGCCAAGCCCAGGGGTCTGGGGCCAACGTCCTGACTTTC.

V and J are TRBV9 and TRBJ1-6, with 11 bases that match TRBD1. Trimming took 0 bases from V and 10 from J; bases not matched to a gene: 3. The CDR3 consists of 15 residues. Per the germline V gene, CDR1 is SGDLS and CDR2 is YYNGEE. CDR3 in amino acids: CASSVEDRGLSPLHF. As DNA, the CDR3 is TGTGCCAGCAGCGTAGAGGACAGGGGGCTGTCACCCCTCCACTTT.